This entry lists 18 T cell receptor beta chains sequenced from one sample in a study of regulatory T cells in long-lasting Graves disease. The time point: newly diagnosed GD, antithyroid drugs for less than 3 months. After RNA was extracted from PBMCs, the TCR library was made from it. The authors built TCR beta libraries using iRepertoire HTBI primers and Arm-PCR of CDR3 regions. TCRdb ran MiXCR on the multiplex PCR reads and lists one entry per CDR3 protein. In the table there are about 200,000 distinct CDR3 sequences, approximately 16% of which are singletons. This material consisted of peripheral blood mononuclear cells (PBMCs), taken at new diagnosis, from a patient treated with antithyroid drugs. Every receptor here comes from a female donor with Graves disease.

This clonotype has ten or more counts. The chain couples TRBV20-1 to TRBJ1-2, with D maybe TRBD1 (5 bases). The CDR3 extends over 13 amino acids. Germline loops: CDR1 DFQATT, CDR2 SNEGSKA (reference sequence). The ends were cut back, 0 bases at V and 10 bases at J, with 15 bases in the middle. The CDR3 reads CSARDGGKIYYTF. The CDR3 DNA reads as TGCAGTGCTAGAGATGGGGGGAAAATATACTACACCTTC.

This clonotype was observed at least ten times. The rearrangement joins TRBV28 to TRBJ1-2; D gene uncertain. The germline V gene encodes CDR1 MDHEN and CDR2 SYDVKM. The CDR3 contains 16 residues. Between the trimmed V and J ends, which lost 3 bases and 3 bases, there was a span of 17 bases. The chain's CDR3 is CASSLATEGGYYGYTF. DNA for the CDR3: TGTGCCAGCAGTTTGGCAACGGAGGGTGGGTACTATGGCTACACCTTC.

This clonotype was detected a few times. Lacking the conserved final phenylalanine or tryptophan, this CDR3 likely reflects a read error. V and J are TRBV19 and TRBJ2-7, with a possible D match to TRBD2 (5 bases). Germline V gives CDR1 LNHDA, CDR2 SQIVND (reference sequence). Trimming removed 5 bases at V and 2 bases at J, with 13 bases between. The CDR3 covers 14 residues. The CDR3 DNA follows: TGTGCCAGTAGTCCACTCAGCGGTCCCTACGAGCAGTACTCC. Its protein product is CASSPLSGPYEQYS.

This clonotype was seen repeatedly, ten times or more. The chain couples TRBV11-2 to TRBJ2-3, with D uncertain. Germline CDR1 reads SGHAT; CDR2 reads FQNNGV. This CDR3 region has 16 residues. Trimming took off 3 bases at V and 1 base at J, with 14 bases between the two ends. Here the CDR3 reads CASSFGPAGGTDTQYF. As DNA, the CDR3 is TGTGCCAGCAGCTTCGGACCGGCTGGTGGCACAGATACGCAGTATTTT.

V is TRBV2 and J is TRBJ2-5; 10 bases are shared with TRBD2. This CDR3 has 15 amino acids. Germline trimming cut 4 bases from V and 5 bases from J; bases unmatched to any gene: 7. Germline V CDR1 and CDR2: SNHLY, FYNNEI. The CDR3 sequence is CASSALAGVGETQYF. CDR3 sequence (DNA): TGTGCCAGCAGTGCCCTAGCGGGAGTAGGGGAGACCCAGTACTTC.

The genes are TRBV19 and TRBJ1-5; tentative D call: TRBD1 (5 bases). The CDR3 totals 16 residues. Trimming took 5 bases from V and 2 from J, leaving 16 bases between them. CDR1 and CDR2 from the germline V gene are LNHDA and SQIVND (reference sequence). Here the CDR3 reads CASSFSQGRRNQPQHF. The CDR3 bases are TGTGCCAGTAGTTTTAGTCAGGGACGCCGCAATCAGCCCCAGCATTTT.

This clonotype was picked up a small number of times. The chain joins TRBV27 to TRBJ1-5; D ambiguous. Trimming stripped 3 bases from V and 1 base from J, with 10 bases between. Looked up from germline, CDR1 is MNHEY and CDR2 is SMNVEV (reference sequence). This CDR3 has 15 amino acids. The CDR3 spells CASSFGSTSNQPQHF. The CDR3 DNA reads TGTGCCAGCAGTTTCGGTTCGACCAGCAATCAGCCCCAGCATTTT.

The sample holds many counts of this clonotype. The rearrangement links TRBV6-1 to TRBJ2-2; either TRBD1 or TRBD2 may supply D (6 bases each). Germline V gene lookup returns CDR1 MNHNS and CDR2 SASEGT. Trimming took 10 bases from V and 7 from J, leaving 22 bases between them. The CDR3 extends over 15 amino acids. CDR3 protein: CATQDWGARHGELFF. As DNA, the CDR3 is TGTGCCACCCAGGATTGGGGGGCGCGCCACGGGGAGCTGTTTTTT.

This clonotype came up many times. The V gene is TRBV7-2, the J gene TRBJ2-2; D call uncertain. Germline V gene data show CDR1 as SGHTA and CDR2 as FQGNSA. The length of the CDR3 is 15 residues. V dropped 1 base and J dropped 0 bases, with 6 bases sitting between them. CDR3 coding DNA: TGTGCCAGCAGCTTAGGCTACTCGAACACCGGGGAGCTGTTTTTT. This encodes CASSLGYSNTGELFF.

This clonotype was seen repeatedly, ten times or more. The CDR3 bases are TGTGCCAGCGACTCGAGCCTCCAAGAGACCCAGTACTTC. Amino acid sequence: CASDSSLQETQYF. The J gene is TRBJ2-5, the V gene TRBV2; no firm D call. Germline CDR1 reads SNHLY; CDR2 reads FYNNEI. The V and J ends lost 8 bases and 1 base respectively, with 11 bases between them. This CDR3 is 13 amino acids long.

This clonotype turned up a few times. The chain combines TRBV28 with TRBJ1-1; possibly TRBD1 for D (5 bases). The CDR3 totals 12 residues. Trimming cost V 8 bases and J 5 bases, with 12 bases left between them. From germline, CDR1 is MDHEN and CDR2 SYDVKM. The DNA of the CDR3 is TGTGCCAGCGGGGGGGGAGGTACTGAAGCTTTCTTT. Translated, it gives CASGGGGTEAFF.

This clonotype was seen many times. The chain joins TRBV10-3 to TRBJ2-1; 7 bases fit TRBD2. This CDR3 is 15 amino acids long. CDR1 is ENHRY and CDR2 is SYGVKD in the germline V gene. Trimming took 4 bases from V and 2 from J; bases not matched to a gene: 5. CDR3 region: CAISGEAGTYNEQFF. The CDR3 region has the DNA TGTGCCATCAGTGGGGAAGCGGGAACCTACAATGAGCAGTTCTTC.

Details on this clonotype: A much larger clone differs by one base, so this may be a read error. The V call is TRBV18, the J call TRBJ2-5, with D uncertain. The CDR3 length is 14 residues. Germline CDR1 reads KGHSH; CDR2 reads LQKENI. V lost 0 bases to trimming and J lost 2 bases, with 7 bases between them. Here the CDR3 reads CASSPPKPQETQYF. The DNA of the CDR3 is TGTGCCAGCTCACCACCGAAGCCACAAGAGACCCAGTACTTC.

This clonotype showed up many times. CDR3 amino acids: CASTWGLNTEAFF. CDR3 DNA: TGTGCCAGCACCTGGGGGCTGAACACTGAAGCTTTCTTT. The chain is built from TRBV25-1 and TRBJ1-1; D might be TRBD1 (6 bases). CDR1 MGHDK and CDR2 SYGVNS come from the germline V gene. Between the trimmed V and J ends, which lost 7 bases and 0 bases, there was a span of 9 bases. The CDR3 is 13 amino acids.

This clonotype was recorded at least ten times. This chain uses TRBV27 with TRBJ1-4; 11 bases are shared with TRBD1. Germline CDR1 and CDR2: MNHEY and SMNVEV (reference sequence). The trim removed 5 bases at V and 6 bases at J, leaving 5 bases unmatched. This CDR3 is built from 15 residues. CDR3 in DNA: TGTGCCAGCAGTGCCCGGGACAGGGGGGATGAAAAACTGTTTTTT. The encoded protein is CASSARDRGDEKLFF.

For this clonotype: A much more abundant neighbour one base away suggests this may be a read error. The chain is built from TRBV6-1 and TRBJ1-3; D is ambiguous. V was cut by 3 bases and J by 3 bases, with 6 bases left in between. Per the germline V gene, CDR1 is MNHNS and CDR2 is SASEGT. This CDR3 comprises 13 residues. CDR3 DNA sequence: TGTGCCAGCAGTGAGTCGTTTGGAAACACCATATATTTT. Translated: CASSESFGNTIYF.

As concerns this clonotype: This likely reflects a read error, since a far larger clone is one base away. The chain employs TRBV7-9 and TRBJ2-4; D uncertain. CDR1 is SEHNR, CDR2 FQNEAQ, per germline (reference sequence). The CDR3 loop spans 14 amino acids. V was trimmed by 5 bases and J by 13 bases, leaving 21 bases between them. CDR3 bases: TGTGCCAGCAGCGCAAGTAGTTCGGGCAATGAGCAGTACTTC. Translated, it gives CASSASSSGNEQYF.

This clonotype was detected once. With a far larger clone one base away, a read error is the likely cause. Lacking the conserved final phenylalanine or tryptophan, this CDR3 likely reflects a read error. V and J are TRBV28 and TRBJ2-7; 9 bases align to TRBD2. The V gene end was trimmed by 6 bases and the J gene end by 6 bases; junction bases not matched to a gene: 24. Germline CDR1 is MDHEN and CDR2 is SYDVKM. This CDR3 region has 19 residues. The CDR3 sequence: CASSVTTGVYGAGGREQYL. The CDR3 DNA reads TGTGCCAGCAGCGTAACCACTGGGGTGTATGGAGCGGGGGGACGCGAGCAGTACCTC.